Below, 9 T cell receptor beta chains from the same sample are listed, as sequenced in a study of T-cell reconstitution after alpha-beta-depleted transplantation in children. Researchers prepared the TCRbeta library using unique molecular identifiers, the study reports. TCRdb reprocessed the PCR reads via MiXCR and lists one record per CDR3 protein. This sample yields more than 75,000 distinct CDR3 sequences, of which less than 25% are seen a single time; around a fifth belongs to the top ten. Specimen: PBMCs, collected before TCRalphabeta/CD19-depleted stem cell transplant. Source of these receptors: a boy between 2 and 10 years old with acute lymphoblastic leukemia, due to receive a stem cell transplant.

The gene calls are TRBV29-1 and TRBJ2-1, with 10 bases that match TRBD2. The CDR3 loop spans 14 amino acids. The ends lost 3 bases at V and 5 bases at J; junction bases unmatched: 4. CDR1 SQVTM and CDR2 ANQGSEA come from the germline V gene. The CDR3 DNA reads as TGCAGCGTTGAGGCTAGCGGGGGAAACAATGAGCAGTTCTTC. It is translated as CSVEASGGNNEQFF.

This sequence joins TRBV5-1 and TRBJ2-7, with D perhaps matching TRBD2 (6 bases). Trimming shortened V by 0 bases and J by 0 bases, and 10 bases separated the two germline ends. CDR1 and CDR2 from the germline V gene are SGHRS and YFSETQ. This CDR3 has 15 amino acids. As DNA, the CDR3 is TGCGCCAGCAGCTTGGAAGCGGGTTCCTCCTACGAGCAGTACTTC. Its protein product is CASSLEAGSSYEQYF.

The J gene is TRBJ1-1, the V gene TRBV12-3 or TRBV12-4, with 7 positions matching TRBD1. The V and J ends lost 7 bases and 1 base, in that order; junction bases with no gene match: 12. The CDR3 consists of 16 residues. CDR3 nucleotide sequence: TGTGCCAGCATCTATTGGGGACAGCTAACGAACACTGAAGCTTTCTTT. Translating it yields CASIYWGQLTNTEAFF.

This clonotype was seen a few times. The gene calls are TRBV7-6 and TRBJ2-2; TRBD2 is a possible D gene (6 bases). The CDR3 contains 16 residues. Germline V lookup: CDR1 SGHVS, CDR2 FNYEAQ. The V end lost 1 base, the J end lost 5 bases, and 14 bases lay between the germline ends. The CDR3 loop reads CASSLVGILATGELFF. CDR3 sequence (DNA): TGTGCCAGCAGCTTAGTTGGTATACTAGCAACCGGGGAGCTGTTTTTT. Filled out from reference TRBV7-6 and TRBJ2-2, the complete variable domain reads GAGVSQSPRYKVTKRGQDVALRCDPISGHVSLYWYRQALGQGPEFLTYFNYEAQQDKSGLPNDRFSAERPEGSISTLTIQRTEQRDSAMYRCASSLVGILATGELFFGEGSRLTVL.

The genes are TRBV18 and TRBJ1-6, with D possibly matching TRBD1 (5 bases). Trimming shortened V by 4 bases and J by 8 bases, and 18 bases separated the two germline ends. Germline-derived CDR1 and CDR2 are KGHSH and LQKENI. The CDR3 contains 16 residues. CDR3: CASSRATGGQDSPLHF. The CDR3 coding sequence is TGTGCCAGCTCACGGGCGACTGGGGGTCAGGATTCACCCCTCCACTTT.

This clonotype was observed a few times. The chain combines TRBV7-2 with TRBJ2-1; 9 bases agree with TRBD1. CDR3 length equals 15 residues. Germline trimming cut 7 bases from V and 3 bases from J; bases unmatched to any gene: 7. Germline V gene data show CDR1 as SGHTA and CDR2 as FQGNSA. CDR3 sequence (DNA): TGTGCCAGCACCAGACAGGGGGGAGTCTACAATGAGCAGTTCTTC. This encodes CASTRQGGVYNEQFF.

The chain uses TRBV4-2 and TRBJ2-1; the match to TRBD2 covers 7 bases. The germline V gene encodes CDR1 LGHNA and CDR2 YNFKEQ. The CDR3 consists of 15 residues. Trimming removed 2 bases from V and 9 bases from J; junction bases left unmatched: 10. The CDR3 is CASSQMASGEGEQFF. In DNA form, the CDR3 reads TGTGCCAGCAGCCAAATGGCTAGCGGAGAGGGTGAGCAGTTCTTC.

A few counts support this clonotype. This chain connects TRBV20-1 to TRBJ2-5; TRBD2 might be the D (5 bases). The CDR3 runs 14 residues. In germline, CDR1 is DFQATT, CDR2 SNEGSKA (reference sequence). Trimming cost V 0 bases and J 5 bases, with 13 bases left between them. The CDR3 spells CSARDGSQRETQYF. The CDR3 DNA reads TGCAGTGCTAGAGATGGTAGCCAGCGGGAGACCCAGTACTTC.

The chain employs TRBV12-3 or TRBV12-4 and TRBJ2-7; D may be TRBD2 (6 bases). Trimming left V 8 bases short and J 3 bases short, with 14 bases between. The length of the CDR3 is 13 residues. DNA for the CDR3: TGTGCCAGCGGGCCAGCGGGCGACTACGAGCAGTACTTC. Translation: CASGPAGDYEQYF.